This TCR beta chain was observed in a study of blood T cell repertoires in COVID-19. About the research overall: The samples span acute and convalescent COVID-19 from the United States, Italy and Spain.

Clones were sequenced by immunoSEQ multiplex PCR, and TCRdb holds only the in-frame ones, with some missing. There are more than 95,000 clones in the sample; 90% to 95% occur only once, and around 2% lies in the top ten. V gave up 5 bases and J gave up 4 bases, with 17 bases separating them. The CDR3 runs 15 residues. Germline CDR1 SEHNR, CDR2 FQNEAQ (reference sequence). Followed longitudinally, the Seattle patients had been enrolled during active infection. The V call is TRBV7-9, the J call TRBJ2-5; the D gene is possibly TRBD2 (5 bases). The sequenced sample consisted of peripheral blood. This TCR came from a man in his fifties or sixties with COVID-19, enrolled during active disease. The CDR3 DNA is TGTGCCAGCAGCCTGAGCGGATCCGGCGGAGAGACCCAGTACTTC. Its translation is CASSLSGSGGETQYF.